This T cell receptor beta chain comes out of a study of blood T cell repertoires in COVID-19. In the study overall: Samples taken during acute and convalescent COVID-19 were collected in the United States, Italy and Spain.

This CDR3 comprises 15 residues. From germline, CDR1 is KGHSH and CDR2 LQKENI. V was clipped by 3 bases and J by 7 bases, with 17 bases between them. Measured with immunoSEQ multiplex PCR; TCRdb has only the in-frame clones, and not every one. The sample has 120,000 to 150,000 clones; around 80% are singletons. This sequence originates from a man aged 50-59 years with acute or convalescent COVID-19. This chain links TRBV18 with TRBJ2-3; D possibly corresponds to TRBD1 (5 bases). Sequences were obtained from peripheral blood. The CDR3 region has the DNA TGTGCCAGCTCACCCCCCCTGGACCCAGGGTATACGCAGTATTTT. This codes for CASSPPLDPGYTQYF. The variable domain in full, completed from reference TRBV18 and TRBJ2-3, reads NAGVMQNPRHLVRRRGQEARLRCSPMKGHSHVYWYRQLPEEGLKFMVYLQKENIIDESGMPKERFSAEFPKEGPSILRIQQVVRGDSAAYFCASSPPLDPGYTQYFGPGTRLTVL.